This TCR beta chain was identified in a study of a mutant IDH1 vaccine in newly diagnosed glioma. In the study overall: Males made up 62.5% and females approximately 38% of treated patients, whose mean age was around 40 years. Visit V12 was at week 35; visit V13 was at week 47.

This CDR3 region has 14 residues. From germline, CDR1 is MNHNS and CDR2 SASEGT. V shed 1 base, J shed 10 bases, and the junction held 9 bases outside the gene matches. Study-wide results and caveats: Among all patients, vaccine-induced immune responses occurred in roughly 93%. Seemingly, pseudoprogression had no relation to changes in the top peripheral T cell clonotypes.

This clone came up a few times. Antigen: not known. As for time point: week 47, end of study. A single vaccine dose contained 300 ug of mutant IDH1 20-mer peptide, and topical imiquimod was used with it. Libraries were prepared by immunoSEQ multiplex PCR; TCRdb keeps only in-frame clonotypes and omits some of them. This table holds tens of thousands of clones, roughly two thirds found once. Source: peripheral blood mononuclear cells (PBMCs), taken from a glioma patient whose treatment included an IDH1 peptide vaccine. This rearrangement joins TRBV6-1 to TRBJ1-1, with 7 bases that match TRBD1. The TCR comes from a man aged 40-55 years with glioma. Some clones in this sample may be carry-over from other donors' samples. The CDR3: CASSEVGQVPGAFF. The CDR3 region has the DNA TGTGCCAGCAGTGAAGTAGGACAGGTCCCCGGAGCTTTCTTT.